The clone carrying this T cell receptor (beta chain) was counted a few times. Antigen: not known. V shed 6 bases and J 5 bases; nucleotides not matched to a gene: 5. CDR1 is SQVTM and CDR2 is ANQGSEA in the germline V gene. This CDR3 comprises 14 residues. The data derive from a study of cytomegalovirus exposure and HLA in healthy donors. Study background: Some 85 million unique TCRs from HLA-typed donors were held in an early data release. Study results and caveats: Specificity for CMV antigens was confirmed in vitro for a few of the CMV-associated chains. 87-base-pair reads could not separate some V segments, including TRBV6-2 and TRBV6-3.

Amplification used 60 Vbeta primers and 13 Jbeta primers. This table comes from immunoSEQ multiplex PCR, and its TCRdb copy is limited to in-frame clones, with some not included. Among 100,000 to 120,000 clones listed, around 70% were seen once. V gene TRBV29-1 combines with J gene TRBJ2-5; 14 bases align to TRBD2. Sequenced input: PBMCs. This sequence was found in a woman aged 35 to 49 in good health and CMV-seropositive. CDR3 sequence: CSVGTSGRRETQYF. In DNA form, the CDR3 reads TGCAGCGTAGGGACTAGCGGGAGACGGGAGACCCAGTACTTC.